The source of this T cell receptor beta chain is a study of blood T cell repertoires in COVID-19. Only one count was recorded for this clone. TCRdb keeps only in-frame clones here, not all; method: immunoSEQ multiplex PCR. The table lists 130,000 to 150,000 clones, about four fifths of them singletons, with around 15% in the top ten. This CDR3 is 15 amino acids long. Between the trimmed V and J ends, which lost 1 base and 0 bases, there was a span of 9 bases. CDR1 and CDR2 (germline): MNHEY, SVGAGI. The receptor's source is a human donor with acute or convalescent COVID-19. The donor label of this sample is uncertain. The V gene is TRBV6-5, the J gene TRBJ1-1; D ambiguous. Sequencing was performed on peripheral blood. The CDR3: CASSYWGGMNTEAFF. Written as DNA, the CDR3 is TGTGCCAGCAGTTACTGGGGAGGCATGAACACTGAAGCTTTCTTT.